This TCR beta chain was found in a study of cytomegalovirus exposure and HLA in healthy donors. Study overall: A prior analysis found roughly 110 million unique TCR beta sequences from around 190 million T cells. Regarding the study as a whole: Roughly uniform sequencing depth across donors was assumed, possibly incorrectly. Most likely, a cluster of highly shared sequence variants arose as a sequencing artifact. With DRB1 most and HLA-C fewest, TCR association rates differed between HLA loci in a later analysis.

Both 60 Vbeta primers and 13 Jbeta primers went into the PCR. The protocol was immunoSEQ multiplex PCR, while the TCRdb copy is restricted to in-frame clones and leaves out a portion. This table has around 230,000 clones, about 85% appearing once. The CDR3 runs 12 residues. Germline-derived CDR1 and CDR2 are MNHNS and SASEGT. Notes on this clone: Its antigen is not identified. At one of its ends the junction is not consistent with the germline gene, which may arise from a read error.

The sample was PBMCs. The receptor was derived from a girl aged 2-10 years in good health and CMV-seronegative. This chain connects TRBV6-1 to TRBJ2-7; D is perhaps TRBD1 (6 bases). The CDR3 loop is CASSEPRGQIHF. Here the CDR3 DNA reads TGTGCCAGCAGTGAACCCCGGGGACAAATCCACTTC.